A single sample is the source of the 21 T cell receptor beta chains below, sequenced in a study of lymphopenia after photon versus proton radiotherapy. This table comes from immunoSEQ multiplex PCR, and its TCRdb copy is limited to in-frame clones, with some not included. The sample has 150,000 to 200,000 clones, around nine tenths seen once; the top ten hold about 4.4%. Sequencing was performed on peripheral blood, taken from a patient treated with photon-based radiotherapy. The receptors originated from a man aged 45-65 years with gastric cancer.

The V call is TRBV30, the J call TRBJ2-3, with D possibly called TRBD1 or TRBD2 (5 bases each). Germline CDR1 and CDR2: GTSNPN and SVGIG (reference sequence). CDR3 length: 15 amino acids. V dropped 3 bases and J dropped 4 bases, with 17 bases sitting between them. The CDR3 spells CAWSIGSGSADTQYF. The CDR3 nucleotides read TGTGCCTGGAGCATCGGCTCAGGGAGCGCAGATACGCAGTATTTT.

Comment on this clone: This same CDR3 is encoded by further DNA sequences in the sample. The chain combines TRBV5-1 with TRBJ2-3; D may be TRBD2 (5 bases). This CDR3 contains 14 residues. CDR1 SGHRS and CDR2 YFSETQ come from the germline V gene. V lost 0 bases and J 0 bases, leaving 5 bases between the germline ends. CDR3 sequence reads: CASSLGTSTDTQYF. The CDR3 DNA is TGCGCCAGCAGCTTGGGGACTAGCACAGATACGCAGTATTTT.

Only one count was recorded for this clone. The chain links TRBV7-6 to TRBJ2-2; possible D gene TRBD1, 5 bases. The CDR3 has 15 amino acids. The V gene's germline CDR1 is SGHVS and CDR2 FNYEAQ. Trimming cost V 1 base and J 4 bases, with 10 bases left between them. The CDR3 region is CASSLDRSPTGELFF. In nucleotides, the CDR3 is TGTGCCAGCAGCTTAGACAGGAGTCCCACCGGGGAGCTGTTTTTT.

This clone is a singleton in its sample. The V call is TRBV27, the J call TRBJ1-1; 10 bases fit TRBD1. Germline V gene data show CDR1 as MNHEY and CDR2 as SMNVEV (reference sequence). Trimming removed 0 bases from V and 11 bases from J; junction bases left unmatched: 3. The CDR3 runs 13 residues. The CDR3 nucleotides read TGTGCCAGCAGTTTATCGGACAGGGGGAGGGCTTTCTTT. Its protein is CASSLSDRGRAFF.

This chain uses TRBV7-8 with TRBJ2-1, with D uncertain. Germline assignment: CDR1 SGHVS and CDR2 FQNEAQ. V shed 2 bases and J shed 9 bases, with 5 bases lying between them. The length of the CDR3 is 11 residues. CDR3 nucleotides: TGTGCCAGCAGCTTACCGGGTGAGCAGTTCTTC. Translated: CASSLPGEQFF. Looking up the rest from reference TRBV7-8 and TRBJ2-1 gives the full variable domain: GAGVSQSPRYKVAKRGQDVALRCDPISGHVSLFWYQQALGQGPEFLTYFQNEAQLDKSGLPSDRFFAERPEGSVSTLKIQRTQQEDSAVYLCASSLPGEQFFGPGTRLTVL.

J is TRBJ1-1 and V is TRBV19; D is unclear. The CDR3 runs 14 residues. V lost 4 bases, J lost 5 bases, and 14 bases lay in between. The V gene's germline CDR1 is LNHDA and CDR2 SQIVND (reference sequence). CDR3 DNA sequence: TGTGCCAGTAGTAGGGTCGGTGCTAGGACTGAAGCTTTCTTT. Encoded protein: CASSRVGARTEAFF.

The V call is TRBV5-4, the J call TRBJ1-1; TRBD1 matches 7 bases. Germline lookup yields CDR1 SGHNT and CDR2 YYREEE (reference sequence). CDR3 length equals 14 residues. Trimming cost V 4 bases and J 2 bases; bases outside gene matches: 5. The DNA of the CDR3 is TGTGCCAGCAGCACCCGACAGGGAAACACTGAAGCTTTCTTT. This sequence encodes CASSTRQGNTEAFF.

This clone was recorded at least ten times. The chain links TRBV5-1 to TRBJ2-7; D is uncertain. V lost 4 bases and J lost 6, with 17 bases in between. Germline CDR1 and CDR2: SGHRS and YFSETQ. CDR3 length: 14 amino acids. CDR3 sequence reads: CASSPAERRSEQYF. The DNA for the CDR3 is TGCGCCAGCAGCCCTGCGGAGCGAAGGAGCGAGCAGTACTTC.

V is TRBV27 and J is TRBJ2-1; D may be TRBD2 (6 bases). Trimming stripped 8 bases from V and 5 bases from J, with 19 bases between. CDR1 and CDR2 (germline): MNHEY, SMNVEV (reference sequence). The CDR3 is 15 amino acids. CDR3 region: CASAGPGTGHNEQFF. The CDR3 DNA reads TGTGCCAGCGCAGGTCCCGGGACTGGGCACAATGAGCAGTTCTTC.

The CDR3 sequence: CASSVSGTVSYEQYF. The CDR3 DNA reads as TGTGCCAGCAGCGTATCCGGGACCGTTAGCTACGAGCAGTACTTC. This chain joins TRBV5-4 and TRBJ2-7; perhaps D is TRBD1 or TRBD2 (5 bases each). The CDR3 is made up of 15 amino acids. The germline V and J ends were trimmed by 4 bases and 3 bases, with 17 bases remaining between them. The germline V gene encodes CDR1 SGHNT and CDR2 YYREEE (reference sequence).

The chain employs TRBV7-9 and TRBJ2-4; 9 bases agree with TRBD1. After removal of 3 bases from V and 5 bases from J, the junction contained 2 bases not matched to a gene. The CDR3 sequence is 14 residues long. CDR1 is SEHNR and CDR2 is FQNEAQ in the germline V gene (reference sequence). CDR3 DNA: TGTGCCAGCAGCTTCCGGGACAGGGAAAACATTCAGTACTTC. It translates to CASSFRDRENIQYF.

V is TRBV5-4 and J is TRBJ1-2; no reliable D call. V was cut by 2 bases and J by 1 base, with 6 bases left in between. This CDR3 is 13 amino acids long. Germline CDR1 and CDR2: SGHNT and YYREEE (reference sequence). The CDR3 nucleotides are TGTGCCAGCAGCTTTCGGGATAACTATGGCTACACCTTC. It yields the protein CASSFRDNYGYTF.

This clone was detected only a few times. This sequence joins TRBV5-1 and TRBJ2-7; 11 bases line up with TRBD1. The V and J ends lost 0 bases and 5 bases, in that order; junction bases with no gene match: 4. The CDR3 sequence is 15 residues long. In germline, CDR1 is SGHRS, CDR2 YFSETQ. The CDR3 protein is CASSLAGQGVHEQYF. The CDR3 nucleotides read TGCGCCAGCAGCTTGGCGGGACAGGGGGTCCACGAGCAGTACTTC.

The chain joins TRBV6-6 to TRBJ1-3; D unclear. Germline-derived CDR1 and CDR2 are MNHNY and SVGAGI (reference sequence). CDR3 length equals 16 residues. V was pared by 0 bases and J by 1 base, with 10 bases between. The CDR3 loop is CASSYSEGRSGNTIYF. The CDR3 DNA reads as TGTGCCAGCAGTTACTCGGAGGGTCGGTCTGGAAACACCATATATTTT.

This clone was seen a handful of times. The genes are TRBV7-2 and TRBJ1-2, with TRBD1 matching 12 bases. The junction had 5 bases not matched to a gene; V was cut back by 5 bases and J by 7 bases. From germline, CDR1 is SGHTA and CDR2 FQGNSA. The CDR3 has 14 residues. The CDR3: CASSPGQGALGYTF. The DNA of the CDR3 is TGTGCCAGCAGCCCGGGACAGGGGGCGCTTGGCTACACCTTC.

The J gene is TRBJ1-2, the V gene TRBV6-5, with D possibly matching TRBD1 (5 bases). The CDR3 extends over 14 amino acids. Germline CDR1 reads MNHEY; CDR2 reads SVGAGI. The V gene lost 0 bases and the J gene lost 0 bases, with 5 bases spanning the gap. CDR3 in DNA: TGTGCCAGCAGTTACTCGGGGGCTAACTATGGCTACACCTTC. Protein: CASSYSGANYGYTF.

The chain combines TRBV5-1 with TRBJ1-1, with a weak D call TRBD1 (5 bases). The ends were cut back, 4 bases at V and 1 base at J, with 11 bases in the middle. Germline CDR1 SGHRS, CDR2 YFSETQ. The CDR3 runs to 14 residues. The CDR3 DNA follows: TGCGCCAGCAGCCAGGACATGCAGAACACTGAAGCTTTCTTT. Its translation: CASSQDMQNTEAFF.

In DNA form, the CDR3 reads TGTGCTAGTGGTTTGGCAAGGGTAGCGGGGATCATATATACGCAGTATTTT. This gives the protein CASGLARVAGIIYTQYF. The chain links TRBV12-5 to TRBJ2-3, with 8 bases identical to TRBD2. V was pared by 1 base and J by 7 bases, with 13 bases of the junction left unmatched. This CDR3 spans 17 amino acids. In germline, CDR1 is LGHNT, CDR2 FRNRAP.

V is TRBV6-6 and J is TRBJ2-1; 7 positions agree with TRBD2. From germline, CDR1 is MNHNY and CDR2 SVGAGI (reference sequence). This CDR3 is built from 14 residues. The V gene end was trimmed by 6 bases and the J gene end by 4 bases; junction bases not matched to a gene: 6. CDR3 nucleotides: TGTGCCAGCAGCCTCCTAGCGGATTACAATGAGCAGTTCTTC. Its protein product is CASSLLADYNEQFF.

The chain joins TRBV5-1 to TRBJ1-1, with 8 nucleotides matching TRBD1. The CDR3 sequence is 15 residues long. Germline-derived CDR1 and CDR2 are SGHRS and YFSETQ. With 5 bases clipped from V and 3 bases from J, the junction kept 9 bases outside the gene matches. The CDR3 loop reads CASRERTGTDTEAFF. In DNA, the CDR3 is TGCGCCAGCAGAGAAAGGACAGGGACTGACACTGAAGCTTTCTTT.

The J gene is TRBJ1-1, the V gene TRBV11-2, with D possibly TRBD1 on 5 matching bases. Germline V gives CDR1 SGHAT, CDR2 FQNNGV. With 5 bases removed from V and 4 bases from J, the gap between germline ends came to 8 bases. The length of the CDR3 is 12 residues. The CDR3 DNA follows: TGTGCCAGCAGCCCGGGGGGCACTGAAGCTTTCTTT. It is translated as CASSPGGTEAFF. The entire variable domain, with the rest obtained from reference TRBV11-2 and TRBJ1-1, is as follows: EAGVAQSPRYKIIEKRQSVAFWCNPISGHATLYWYQQILGQGPKLLIQFQNNGVVDDSQLPKDRFSAERLKGVDSTLKIQPAKLEDSAVYLCASSPGGTEAFFGQGTRLTVV.